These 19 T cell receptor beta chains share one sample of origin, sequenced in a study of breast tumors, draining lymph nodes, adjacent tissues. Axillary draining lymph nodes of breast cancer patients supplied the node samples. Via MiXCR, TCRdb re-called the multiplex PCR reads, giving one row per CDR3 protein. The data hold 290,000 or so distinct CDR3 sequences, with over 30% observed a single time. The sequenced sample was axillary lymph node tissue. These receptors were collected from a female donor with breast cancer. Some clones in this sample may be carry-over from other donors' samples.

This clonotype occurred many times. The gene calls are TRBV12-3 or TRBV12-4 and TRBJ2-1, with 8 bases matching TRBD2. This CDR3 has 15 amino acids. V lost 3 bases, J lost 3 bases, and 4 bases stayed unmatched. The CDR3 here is CASSLPGGYYNEQFF. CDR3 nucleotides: TGTGCCAGCAGTTTGCCGGGAGGGTACTACAATGAGCAGTTCTTC.

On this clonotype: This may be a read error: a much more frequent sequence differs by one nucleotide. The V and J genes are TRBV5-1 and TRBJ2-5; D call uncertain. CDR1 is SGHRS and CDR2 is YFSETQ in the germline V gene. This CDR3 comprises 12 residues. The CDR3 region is CASSLIQETHYF. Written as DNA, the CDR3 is TGCGCCAGCAGCTTGATTCAAGAGACCCACTACTTC.

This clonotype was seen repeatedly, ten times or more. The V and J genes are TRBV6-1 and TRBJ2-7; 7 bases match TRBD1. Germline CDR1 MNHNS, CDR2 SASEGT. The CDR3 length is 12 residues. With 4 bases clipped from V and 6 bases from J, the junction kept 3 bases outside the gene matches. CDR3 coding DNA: TGTGCCAGCAGTGTGCAGGGGGTCGAGCAGTACTTC. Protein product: CASSVQGVEQYF.

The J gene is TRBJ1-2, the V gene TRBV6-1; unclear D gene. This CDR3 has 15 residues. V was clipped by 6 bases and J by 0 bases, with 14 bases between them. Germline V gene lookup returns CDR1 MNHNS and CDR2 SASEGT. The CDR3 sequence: CASSRRSESNYGYTF. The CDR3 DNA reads TGTGCCAGCAGCCGGAGGTCTGAGTCTAACTATGGCTACACCTTC.

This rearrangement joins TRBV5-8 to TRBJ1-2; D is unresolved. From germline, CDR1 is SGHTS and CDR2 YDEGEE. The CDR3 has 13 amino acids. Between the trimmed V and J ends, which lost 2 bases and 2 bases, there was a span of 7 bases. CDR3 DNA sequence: TGTGCCAGCAGCTTACGGTCCAACTATGGCTACACCTTC. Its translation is CASSLRSNYGYTF. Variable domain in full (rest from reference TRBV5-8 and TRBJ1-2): EAGVTQSPTHLIKTRGQQATLRCSPISGHTSVYWYQQALGLGLQFLLWYDEGEERNRGNFPPRFSGRQFPNYSSELNVNALELEDSALYLCASSLRSNYGYTFGSGTRLTVV.

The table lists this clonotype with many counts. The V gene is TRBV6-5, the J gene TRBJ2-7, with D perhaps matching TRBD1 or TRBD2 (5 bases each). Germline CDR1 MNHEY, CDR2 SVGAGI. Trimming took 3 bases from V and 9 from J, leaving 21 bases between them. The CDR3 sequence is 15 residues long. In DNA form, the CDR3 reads TGTGCCAGCAGTTATGACAGCTGGGTTACGAGGGGGCAGTACTTC. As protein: CASSYDSWVTRGQYF.

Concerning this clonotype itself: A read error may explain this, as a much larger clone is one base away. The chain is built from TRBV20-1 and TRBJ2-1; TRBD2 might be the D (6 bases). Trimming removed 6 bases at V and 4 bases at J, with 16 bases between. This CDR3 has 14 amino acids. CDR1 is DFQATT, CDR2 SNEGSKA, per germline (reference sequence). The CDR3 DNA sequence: TGCAGTGCCAAGACTTCGGGGAGGTACAATGAGCAGTTCTTC. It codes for CSAKTSGRYNEQFF.

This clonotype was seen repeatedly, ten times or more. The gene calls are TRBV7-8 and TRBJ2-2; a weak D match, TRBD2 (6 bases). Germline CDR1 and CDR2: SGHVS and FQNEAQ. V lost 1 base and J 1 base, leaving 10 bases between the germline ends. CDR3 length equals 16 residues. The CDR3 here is CASSLVAGLNTGELFF. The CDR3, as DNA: TGTGCCAGCAGCTTAGTTGCGGGACTGAACACCGGGGAGCTGTTTTTT.

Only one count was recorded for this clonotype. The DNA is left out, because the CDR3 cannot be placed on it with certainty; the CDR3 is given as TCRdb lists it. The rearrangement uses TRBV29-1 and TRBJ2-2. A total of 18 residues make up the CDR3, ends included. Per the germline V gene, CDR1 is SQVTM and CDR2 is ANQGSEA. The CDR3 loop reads CSVESTDLGEQYFGELFF.

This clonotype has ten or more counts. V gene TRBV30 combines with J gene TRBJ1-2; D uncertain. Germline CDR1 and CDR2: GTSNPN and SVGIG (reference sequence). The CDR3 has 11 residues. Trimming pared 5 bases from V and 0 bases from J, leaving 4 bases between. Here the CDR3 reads CAWHANYGYTF. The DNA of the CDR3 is TGTGCCTGGCACGCTAACTATGGCTACACCTTC.

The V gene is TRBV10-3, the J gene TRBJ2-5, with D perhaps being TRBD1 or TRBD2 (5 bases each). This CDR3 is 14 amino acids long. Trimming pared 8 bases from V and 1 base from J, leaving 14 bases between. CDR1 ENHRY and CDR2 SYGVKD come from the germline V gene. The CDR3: CAIRRNGAQETQYF. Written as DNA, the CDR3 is TGTGCCATCCGGCGGAACGGGGCCCAAGAGACCCAGTACTTC.

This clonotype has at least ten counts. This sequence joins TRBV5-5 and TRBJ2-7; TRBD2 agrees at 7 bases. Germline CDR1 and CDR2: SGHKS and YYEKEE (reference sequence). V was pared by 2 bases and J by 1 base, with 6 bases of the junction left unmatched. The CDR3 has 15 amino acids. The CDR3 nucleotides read TGTGCCAGCAGCTTCGTCGGGGGGAATTCCTACGAGCAGTACTTC. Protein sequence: CASSFVGGNSYEQYF.

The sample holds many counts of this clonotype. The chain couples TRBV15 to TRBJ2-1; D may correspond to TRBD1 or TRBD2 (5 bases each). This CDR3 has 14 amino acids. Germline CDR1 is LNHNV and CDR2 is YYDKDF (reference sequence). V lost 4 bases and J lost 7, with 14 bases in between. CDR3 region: CATSMGPLSNEQFF. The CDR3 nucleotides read TGTGCCACCAGCATGGGACCTCTTTCGAATGAGCAGTTCTTC.

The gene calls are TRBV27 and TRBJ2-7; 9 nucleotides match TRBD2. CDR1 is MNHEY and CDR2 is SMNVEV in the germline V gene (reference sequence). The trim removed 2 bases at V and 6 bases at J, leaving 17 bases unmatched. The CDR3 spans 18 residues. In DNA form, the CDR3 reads TGTGCCAGCAGTTTAGCCCTTGGGCTAGCGGGACTTTATGGCGAGCAGTACTTC. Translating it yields CASSLALGLAGLYGEQYF.

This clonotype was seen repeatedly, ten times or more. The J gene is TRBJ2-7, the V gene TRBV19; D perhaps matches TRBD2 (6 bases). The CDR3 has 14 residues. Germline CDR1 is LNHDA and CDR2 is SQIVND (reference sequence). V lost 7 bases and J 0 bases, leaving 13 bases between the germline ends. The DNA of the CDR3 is TGTGCCAGTACCGGGCGGGACCCCTCCTACGAGCAGTACTTC. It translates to CASTGRDPSYEQYF. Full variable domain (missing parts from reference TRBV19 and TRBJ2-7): DGGITQSPKYLFRKEGQNVTLSCEQNLNHDAMYWYRQDPGQGLRLIYYSQIVNDFQKGDIAEGYSVSREKKESFPLTVTSAQKNPTAFYLCASTGRDPSYEQYFGPGTRLTVT.

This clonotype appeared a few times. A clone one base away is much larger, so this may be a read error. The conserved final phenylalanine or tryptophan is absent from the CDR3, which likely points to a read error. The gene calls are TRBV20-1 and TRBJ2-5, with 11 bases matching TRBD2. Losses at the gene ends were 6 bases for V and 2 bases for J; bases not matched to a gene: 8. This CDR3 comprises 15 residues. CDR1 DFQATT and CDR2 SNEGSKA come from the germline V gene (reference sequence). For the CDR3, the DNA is TGCAGTGCGGGCCGGACTAGCGGGCTACAAGAGACCCAGTACTCC. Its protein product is CSAGRTSGLQETQYS.

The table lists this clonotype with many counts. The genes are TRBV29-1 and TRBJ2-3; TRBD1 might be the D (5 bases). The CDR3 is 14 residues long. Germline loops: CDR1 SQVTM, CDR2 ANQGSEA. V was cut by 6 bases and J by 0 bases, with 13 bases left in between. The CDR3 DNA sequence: TGCAGCGTCTCCAAGGGGATAAGCACAGATACGCAGTATTTT. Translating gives CSVSKGISTDTQYF.

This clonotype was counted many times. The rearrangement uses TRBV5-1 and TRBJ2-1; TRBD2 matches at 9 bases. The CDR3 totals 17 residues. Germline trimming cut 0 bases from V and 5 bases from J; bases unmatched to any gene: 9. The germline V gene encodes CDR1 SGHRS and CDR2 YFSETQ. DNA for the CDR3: TGCGCCAGCAGCTTGGCCCCAGCGGGAGGCGGGAACAATGAGCAGTTCTTC. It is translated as CASSLAPAGGGNNEQFF.

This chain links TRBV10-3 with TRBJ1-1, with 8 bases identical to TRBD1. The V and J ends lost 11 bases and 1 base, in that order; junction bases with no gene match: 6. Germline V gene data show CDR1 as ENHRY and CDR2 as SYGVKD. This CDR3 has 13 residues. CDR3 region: CAGQGQANTEAFF. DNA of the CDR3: TGTGCCGGCCAGGGACAGGCGAACACTGAAGCTTTCTTT.